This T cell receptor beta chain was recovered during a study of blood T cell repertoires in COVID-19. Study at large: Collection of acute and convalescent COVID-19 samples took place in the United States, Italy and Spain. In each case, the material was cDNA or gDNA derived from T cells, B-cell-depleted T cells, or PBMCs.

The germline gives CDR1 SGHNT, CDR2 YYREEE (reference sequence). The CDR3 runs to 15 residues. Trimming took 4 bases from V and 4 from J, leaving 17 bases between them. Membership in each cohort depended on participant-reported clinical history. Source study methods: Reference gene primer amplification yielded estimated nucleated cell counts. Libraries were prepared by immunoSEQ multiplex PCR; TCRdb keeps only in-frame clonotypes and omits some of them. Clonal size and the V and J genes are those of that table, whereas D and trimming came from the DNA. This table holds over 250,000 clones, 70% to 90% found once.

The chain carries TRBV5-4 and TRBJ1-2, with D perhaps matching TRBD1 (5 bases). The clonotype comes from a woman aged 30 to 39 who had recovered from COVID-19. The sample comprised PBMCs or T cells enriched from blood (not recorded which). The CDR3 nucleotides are TGTGCCAGCAGCGGGGGGGGACGGACCATCTATGGCTACACCTTC. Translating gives CASSGGGRTIYGYTF.